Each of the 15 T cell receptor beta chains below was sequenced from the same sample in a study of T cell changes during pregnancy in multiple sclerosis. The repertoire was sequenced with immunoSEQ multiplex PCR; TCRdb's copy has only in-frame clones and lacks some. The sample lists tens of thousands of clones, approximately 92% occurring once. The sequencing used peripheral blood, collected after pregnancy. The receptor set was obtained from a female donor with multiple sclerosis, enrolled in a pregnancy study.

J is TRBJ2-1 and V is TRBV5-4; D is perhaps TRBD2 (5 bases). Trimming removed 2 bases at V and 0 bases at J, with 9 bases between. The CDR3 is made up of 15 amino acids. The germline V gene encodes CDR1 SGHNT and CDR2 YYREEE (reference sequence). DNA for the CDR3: TGTGCCAGCAGCTTTAGCGAGAGCTCCTACAATGAGCAGTTCTTC. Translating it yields CASSFSESSYNEQFF.

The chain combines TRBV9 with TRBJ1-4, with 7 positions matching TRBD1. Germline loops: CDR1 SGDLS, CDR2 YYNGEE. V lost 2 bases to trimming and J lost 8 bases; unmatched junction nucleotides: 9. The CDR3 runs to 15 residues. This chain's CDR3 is CASSVTGQYTEKLFF. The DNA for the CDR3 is TGTGCCAGCAGCGTTACGGGACAGTATACAGAAAAACTGTTTTTT.

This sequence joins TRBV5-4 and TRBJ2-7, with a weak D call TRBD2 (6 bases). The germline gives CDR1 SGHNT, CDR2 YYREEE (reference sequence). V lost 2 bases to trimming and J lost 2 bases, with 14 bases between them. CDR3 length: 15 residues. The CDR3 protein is CASSFAGTGPYEQYF. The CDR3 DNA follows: TGTGCCAGCAGCTTTGCGGGGACGGGGCCCTACGAGCAGTACTTC.

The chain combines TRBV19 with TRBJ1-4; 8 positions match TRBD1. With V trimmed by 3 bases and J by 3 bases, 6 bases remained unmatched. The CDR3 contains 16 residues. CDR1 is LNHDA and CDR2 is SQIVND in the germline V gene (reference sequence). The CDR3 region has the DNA TGTGCCAGTAGTATGGGGGACAGGTTGGCTAATGAAAAACTGTTTTTT. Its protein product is CASSMGDRLANEKLFF.

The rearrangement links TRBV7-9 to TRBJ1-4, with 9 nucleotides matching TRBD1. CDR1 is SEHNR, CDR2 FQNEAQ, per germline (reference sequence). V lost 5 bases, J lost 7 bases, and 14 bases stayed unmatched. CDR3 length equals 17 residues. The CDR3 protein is CASSPRGQGRFGEKLFF. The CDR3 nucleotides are TGTGCCAGCAGCCCTAGGGGACAGGGTCGTTTTGGTGAAAAACTGTTTTTT.

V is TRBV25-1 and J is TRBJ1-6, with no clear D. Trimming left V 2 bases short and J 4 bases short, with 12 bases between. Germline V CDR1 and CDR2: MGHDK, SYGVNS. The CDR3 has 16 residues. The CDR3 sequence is CASSEVGSGYNSPLHF. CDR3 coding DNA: TGTGCCAGCAGTGAAGTCGGCAGCGGATATAATTCACCCCTCCACTTT.

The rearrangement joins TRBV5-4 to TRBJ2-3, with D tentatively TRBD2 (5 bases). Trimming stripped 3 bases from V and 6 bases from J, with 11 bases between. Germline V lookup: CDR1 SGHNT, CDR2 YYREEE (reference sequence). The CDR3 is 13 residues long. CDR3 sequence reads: CASSSLEVDTQYF. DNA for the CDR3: TGTGCCAGCAGCTCTCTGGAGGTGGATACGCAGTATTTT.

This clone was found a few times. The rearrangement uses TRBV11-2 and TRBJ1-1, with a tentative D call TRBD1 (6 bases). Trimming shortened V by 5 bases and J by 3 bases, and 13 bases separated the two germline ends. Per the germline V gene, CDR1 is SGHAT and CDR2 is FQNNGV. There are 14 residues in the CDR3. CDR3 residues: CASSLTRQDTEAFF. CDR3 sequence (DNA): TGTGCCAGCAGCCTAACCCGACAGGACACTGAAGCTTTCTTT.

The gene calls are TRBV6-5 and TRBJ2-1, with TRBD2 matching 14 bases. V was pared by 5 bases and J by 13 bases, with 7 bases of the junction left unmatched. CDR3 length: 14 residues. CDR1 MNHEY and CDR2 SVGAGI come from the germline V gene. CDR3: CASSPGTSGGKQFF. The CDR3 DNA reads TGTGCCAGCAGTCCCGGGACTAGCGGGGGTAAACAGTTCTTC.

This CDR3 reads CASSQDPGLAGGPDHYEQYF. The CDR3, as DNA: TGCGCCAGCAGCCAGGACCCGGGACTAGCGGGGGGGCCGGATCACTACGAGCAGTACTTC. The chain is built from TRBV4-1 and TRBJ2-7; TRBD2 matches 16 bases. The V segment lost 3 bases and the J segment 3 bases; nucleotides outside the gene matches: 14. This CDR3 is built from 20 residues. From germline, CDR1 is MGHRA and CDR2 YSYEKL.

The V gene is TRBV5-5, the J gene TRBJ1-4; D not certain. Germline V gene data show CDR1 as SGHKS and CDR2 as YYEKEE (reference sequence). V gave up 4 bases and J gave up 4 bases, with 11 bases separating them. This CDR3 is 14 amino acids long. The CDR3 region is CASSPPTINEKLFF. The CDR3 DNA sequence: TGTGCCAGCAGCCCCCCTACGATTAATGAAAAACTGTTTTTT. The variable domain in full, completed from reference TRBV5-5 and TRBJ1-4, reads DAGVTQSPTHLIKTRGQQVTLRCSPISGHKSVSWYQQVLGQGPQFIFQYYEKEERGRGNFPDRFSARQFPNYSSELNVNALLLGDSALYLCASSPPTINEKLFFGSGTQLSVL.

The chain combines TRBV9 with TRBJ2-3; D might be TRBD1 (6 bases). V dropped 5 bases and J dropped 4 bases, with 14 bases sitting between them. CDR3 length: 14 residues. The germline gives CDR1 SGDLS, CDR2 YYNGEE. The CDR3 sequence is CASRPTGNADTQYF. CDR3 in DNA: TGTGCCAGCAGGCCCACAGGGAACGCAGATACGCAGTATTTT.

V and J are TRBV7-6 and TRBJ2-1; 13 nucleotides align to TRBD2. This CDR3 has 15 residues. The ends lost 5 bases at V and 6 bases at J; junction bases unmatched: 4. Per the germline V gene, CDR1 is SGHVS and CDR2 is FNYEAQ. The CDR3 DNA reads TGTGCCAGCAGCCCCCGACTAGCGGGGGGCAATGAGCAGTTCTTC. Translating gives CASSPRLAGGNEQFF.

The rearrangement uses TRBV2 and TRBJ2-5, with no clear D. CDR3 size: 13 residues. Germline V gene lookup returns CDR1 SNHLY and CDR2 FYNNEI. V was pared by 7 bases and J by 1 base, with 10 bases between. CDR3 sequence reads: CASTRSLQETQYF. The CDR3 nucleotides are TGTGCCAGCACCCGGAGTCTCCAAGAGACCCAGTACTTC.

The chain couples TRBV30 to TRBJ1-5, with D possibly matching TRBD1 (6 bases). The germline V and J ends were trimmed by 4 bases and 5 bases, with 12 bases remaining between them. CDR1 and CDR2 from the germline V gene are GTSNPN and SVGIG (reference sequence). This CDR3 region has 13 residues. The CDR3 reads CAWNLEGDQPQHF. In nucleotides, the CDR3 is TGTGCCTGGAACCTAGAGGGGGATCAGCCCCAGCATTTT.